This TCR beta chain was observed in a study of blood T cell repertoires in COVID-19. Authors' processing steps: Estimates of nucleated cell counts were drawn from the amplification of reference gene primers. Produced via immunoSEQ multiplex PCR; TCRdb's table is partial and in-frame only. V and J calls plus clone size are reproduced from that table; the DNA served to infer D and trimming. The profile shows under 250,000 clones, about 86% of them singletons. V was shortened by 2 bases and J by 1 base, with 6 bases between the two germline ends. This CDR3 has 15 residues. Germline V gene data show CDR1 as SEHNR and CDR2 as FQNEAQ (reference sequence).

This rearrangement joins TRBV7-9 to TRBJ2-6, with D possibly matching TRBD2 (6 bases). Sequencing was performed on peripheral blood. This TCR was sampled from a man older than 75 with acute or convalescent COVID-19. In DNA, the CDR3 is TGTGCCAGCAGCTTAAGCGGGTCTGGGGCCAACGTCCTGACTTTC. Encoded protein: CASSLSGSGANVLTF.